These 13 T cell receptor beta chains were sequenced from one sample in a study of cytomegalovirus exposure and HLA in healthy donors. Method: immunoSEQ multiplex PCR; TCRdb's copy keeps in-frame clones and lacks some. The top ten hold about 2.7% of the sample, which has around 200,000 clones, around 88% seen once. Sequencing was carried out using PBMCs. These receptors all stem from a woman between 18 and 29 years old in good health and CMV-seronegative.

The chain is built from TRBV28 and TRBJ1-2; D not certain. Trimming pared 5 bases from V and 8 bases from J, leaving 18 bases between. This CDR3 is 14 amino acids long. The germline V gene encodes CDR1 MDHEN and CDR2 SYDVKM. Written as DNA, the CDR3 is TGTGCCAGCAGTAAATTCGGGGTATTAAACGGCTACACCTTC. Its translation is CASSKFGVLNGYTF.

The chain is built from TRBV11-1 and TRBJ2-7; D is undetermined. This CDR3 contains 15 residues. CDR1 is SGHAT, CDR2 FQDESV, per germline (reference sequence). V was shortened by 4 bases and J by 2 bases, with 15 bases between the two germline ends. Written as DNA, the CDR3 is TGTGCCAGCAGCTCCGTCCGCGACAAGCCCTACGAGCAGTACTTC. This gives the protein CASSSVRDKPYEQYF. Looking up the rest from reference TRBV11-1 and TRBJ2-7 gives the full variable domain: EAEVAQSPRYKITEKSQAVAFWCDPISGHATLYWYRQILGQGPELLVQFQDESVVDDSQLPKDRFSAERLKGVDSTLKIQPAELGDSAMYLCASSSVRDKPYEQYFGPGTRLTVT.

The V and J genes are TRBV9 and TRBJ2-1, with a possible D match to TRBD2 (6 bases). The germline V and J ends were trimmed by 0 bases and 2 bases, with 9 bases remaining between them. The CDR3 has 15 residues. CDR1 SGDLS and CDR2 YYNGEE come from the germline V gene. The CDR3 DNA follows: TGTGCCAGCAGCGTAGAACCGGGGGCCTACAATGAGCAGTTCTTC. Protein sequence: CASSVEPGAYNEQFF. Full variable domain (missing parts from reference TRBV9 and TRBJ2-1): DSGVTQTPKHLITATGQRVTLRCSPRSGDLSVYWYQQSLDQGLQFLIQYYNGEERAKGNILERFSAQQFPDLHSELNLSSLELGDSALYFCASSVEPGAYNEQFFGPGTRLTVL.

V usage is TRBV28 and J usage is TRBJ2-7; D is possibly TRBD2 (6 bases). V was trimmed by 5 bases and J by 4 bases, leaving 18 bases between them. Germline values: CDR1 MDHEN, CDR2 SYDVKM. This CDR3 region has 15 residues. In nucleotides, the CDR3 is TGTGCCAGCAGTACCGACTCAAGCGGGCCGTACGAGCAGTACTTC. Translating it yields CASSTDSSGPYEQYF.

The chain couples TRBV28 to TRBJ2-5, with D unresolved. This CDR3 has 13 residues. Germline values: CDR1 MDHEN, CDR2 SYDVKM. The V end lost 4 bases, the J end lost 6 bases, and 12 bases lay between the germline ends. The CDR3 DNA sequence: TGTGCCAGCAGTTCTGGGCATAGTCAGACCCAGTACTTC. It yields the protein CASSSGHSQTQYF.

This rearrangement joins TRBV28 to TRBJ1-2; possibly TRBD1 for D (6 bases). V lost 5 bases and J lost 10, with 17 bases in between. The germline gives CDR1 MDHEN, CDR2 SYDVKM. This CDR3 has 13 amino acids. The DNA of the CDR3 is TGTGCCAGCAGTACGCAGGGGAGCGGATCCTACACCTTC. Amino acids: CASSTQGSGSYTF.

This chain joins TRBV4-1 and TRBJ1-2; D might be TRBD1 (6 bases). V was trimmed by 1 base and J by 4 bases, leaving 13 bases between them. The CDR3 extends over 15 amino acids. The germline V gene has CDR1 MGHRA and CDR2 YSYEKL. The CDR3 nucleotides read TGCGCCAGCAGCCAAGTCGGGACAAGGTCCTATGGCTACACCTTC. It encodes CASSQVGTRSYGYTF.

The chain employs TRBV28 and TRBJ2-1; 8 bases are a match to TRBD2. The CDR3 is made up of 13 amino acids. Germline CDR1 reads MDHEN; CDR2 reads SYDVKM. The ends lost 5 bases at V and 6 bases at J; junction bases unmatched: 3. The CDR3, as DNA: TGTGCCAGCAGTCTGGGACTAGTCAATGAGCAGTTCTTC. Translated: CASSLGLVNEQFF. The entire variable domain, with the rest obtained from reference TRBV28 and TRBJ2-1, is as follows: DVKVTQSSRYLVKRTGEKVFLECVQDMDHENMFWYRQDPGLGLRLIYFSYDVKMKEKGDIPEGYSVSREKKERFSLILESASTNQTSMYLCASSLGLVNEQFFGPGTRLTVL.

This clone is a singleton in its sample. This rearrangement joins TRBV5-3 to TRBJ2-3; 9 bases are shared with TRBD1. TRBV5-3 is an ORF, with its function uncertain. Losses at the gene ends were 4 bases for V and 3 bases for J; bases not matched to a gene: 6. The CDR3 sequence is 15 residues long. CDR3 amino acids: CARSQTGGRTDTQYF. In DNA form, the CDR3 reads TGTGCCAGAAGCCAGACAGGGGGAAGGACAGATACGCAGTATTTT.

The rearrangement uses TRBV6-6 and TRBJ2-1; the match to TRBD2 covers 7 bases. CDR1 is MNHNY and CDR2 is SVGAGI in the germline V gene (reference sequence). J gave up 8 bases and V 0 bases, and 10 bases lay outside the gene matches. The CDR3 extends over 16 amino acids. The CDR3 is CASSYSGGSKGDEQFF. In DNA form, the CDR3 reads TGTGCCAGCAGTTACTCCGGCGGGAGCAAGGGTGATGAGCAGTTCTTC.

This clone was counted a single time. The chain has TRBV4-2 and TRBJ1-4; D is perhaps TRBD1 (5 bases). The CDR3 has 14 amino acids. Germline CDR1 LGHNA, CDR2 YNFKEQ. With 0 bases removed from V and 14 bases from J, the gap between germline ends came to 16 bases. The CDR3 bases are TGTGCCAGCAGCCAAGACCGAGGTGACAGTACGCTGTTTTTT. Translated, it gives CASSQDRGDSTLFF.

The rearrangement joins TRBV30 to TRBJ1-1; D unclear. V was pared by 2 bases and J by 0 bases, with 7 bases between. The CDR3 loop spans 13 amino acids. Germline assignment: CDR1 GTSNPN and CDR2 SVGIG (reference sequence). CDR3 nucleotides: TGTGCCTGGAGTATAACGGTGAACACTGAAGCTTTCTTT. This sequence encodes CAWSITVNTEAFF.

V and J are TRBV19 and TRBJ1-5; perhaps TRBD1 as D (5 bases). CDR3 size: 16 residues. Per germline, CDR1 LNHDA and CDR2 SQIVND (reference sequence). The V end lost 5 bases, the J end lost 1 base, and 15 bases lay between the germline ends. The CDR3 region is CASSGRRQLSNQPQHF. The CDR3 coding sequence is TGTGCCAGTAGTGGTAGGAGACAGTTGAGCAATCAGCCCCAGCATTTT. The full variable domain, with the rest looked up from reference TRBV19 and TRBJ1-5, is DGGITQSPKYLFRKEGQNVTLSCEQNLNHDAMYWYRQDPGQGLRLIYYSQIVNDFQKGDIAEGYSVSREKKESFPLTVTSAQKNPTAFYLCASSGRRQLSNQPQHFGDGTRLSIL.